One T cell receptor (beta chain) is described in this entry. CDR1 and CDR2 from the germline V gene are SGDLS and YYNGEE. V lost 4 bases, J lost 2 bases, and 14 bases stayed unmatched. The CDR3 contains 19 residues. Each of the donors was a healthy adult who was HIV-negative and had not had a recent acute infection or vaccination. The data belong to a study of shared clonotypes between healthy human individuals. Deep-level settings were used for running the assay. It was across several immunoSEQ plates that each subset's genomic DNA was evenly split. TCRdb keeps only in-frame clones here, not all; method: immunoSEQ multiplex PCR. The sample consists of about half a million clones, roughly 78% of them appearing once.

Sequencing was carried out using PBMCs. This TCR was recovered from a woman aged 40 to 49 in good health. Some clones in this sample may be carry-over from other donors' samples. The genes are TRBV9 and TRBJ2-6; 8 bases map to TRBD2. The CDR3 bases are TGTGCCAGCAGCAACCCTAGCGGGCCCGCTTCGCCTGGGGCCAACGTCCTGACTTTC. The encoded protein is CASSNPSGPASPGANVLTF.